This T cell receptor (beta chain) was captured in a study of blood T cells in healthy people across ages. Study conclusions and caveats: Getting older went along with TCR beta diversity per million T cells dropping roughly linearly.

The amount of total RNA extracted per sample was at least 5.5 micrograms. A J-beta primer mix and a sample-barcoded 5' primer were used in a second PCR of roughly 6 to 12 cycles. One entry per CDR3 protein results from TCRdb running MiXCR on the 5' RACE reads. The profile shows about 590,000 distinct CDR3 sequences, about 30% of them singletons. The CDR3 extends over 14 amino acids. Trimming removed 1 base at V and 7 bases at J, with 11 bases between. Germline V gene sequence: CDR1 LGHNA, CDR2 YNFKEQ. The table lists this clonotype with many counts. The target antigen is unknown. Sequencing was done on a sample of blood. V and J are TRBV4-2 and TRBJ2-1; TRBD2 is a possible D gene (5 bases). This sequence originates from an elderly woman in good health. CDR3 coding DNA: TGTGCCAGCAGCCAAGGCCTAACGGGGAATGAGCAGTTCTTC. This translates into CASSQGLTGNEQFF.